This T cell receptor (beta chain) was identified during a study of naive CD8 T cells in extremely preterm neonates. Broader study findings: Preterm neonates shared more CDR3 nucleotide sequences (about 2.5%) than older groups. Preterm CDR3s were shorter than older groups', with fewer N additions and less trimming.

As for this clone: Its target is unknown.

Samples were taken at extremely preterm deliveries at roughly 22-28 weeks of gestation. Excluded: fetal demise, active maternal HSV, known maternal HIV. Sorting kept Annexin V-negative CD3+CD8+CD45RA+CCR7+ naive T cells. Repertoires were generated with immunoSEQ multiplex PCR, while TCRdb's copy carries only in-frame clones and drops some. The data contain 21,000 or so clones, around 88% of them seen just once; the ten biggest clones take up roughly 0.99%. Trimming cost V 5 bases and J 4 bases; bases outside gene matches: 5. The CDR3 has 13 amino acids. Germline assignment: CDR1 SEHNR and CDR2 FQNEAQ (reference sequence).

What was sequenced was naive CD8+ T cells from cord blood. This clonotype was sampled from a boy who was born preterm. This sequence joins TRBV7-9 and TRBJ2-7, with TRBD1 matching 7 bases. Here the CDR3 DNA reads TGTGCCAGCAGCCCACCACAGGGGTACGAGCAGTACTTC. This gives the protein CASSPPQGYEQYF.